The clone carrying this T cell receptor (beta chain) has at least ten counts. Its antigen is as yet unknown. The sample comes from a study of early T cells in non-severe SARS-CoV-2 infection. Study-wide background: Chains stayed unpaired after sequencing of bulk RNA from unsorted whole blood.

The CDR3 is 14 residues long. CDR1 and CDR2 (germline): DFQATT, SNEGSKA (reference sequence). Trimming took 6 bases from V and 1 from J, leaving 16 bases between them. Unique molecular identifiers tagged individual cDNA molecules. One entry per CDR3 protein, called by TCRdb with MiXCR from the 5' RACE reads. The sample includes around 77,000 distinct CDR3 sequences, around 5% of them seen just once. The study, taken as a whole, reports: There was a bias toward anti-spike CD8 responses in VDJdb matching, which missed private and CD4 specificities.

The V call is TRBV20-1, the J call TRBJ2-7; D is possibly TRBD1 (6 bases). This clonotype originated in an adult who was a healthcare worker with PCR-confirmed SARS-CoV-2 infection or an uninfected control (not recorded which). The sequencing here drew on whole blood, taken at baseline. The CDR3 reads CSAFSPTGSYEQYF. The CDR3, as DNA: TGCAGTGCCTTCTCCCCGACAGGTTCCTACGAGCAGTACTTC.